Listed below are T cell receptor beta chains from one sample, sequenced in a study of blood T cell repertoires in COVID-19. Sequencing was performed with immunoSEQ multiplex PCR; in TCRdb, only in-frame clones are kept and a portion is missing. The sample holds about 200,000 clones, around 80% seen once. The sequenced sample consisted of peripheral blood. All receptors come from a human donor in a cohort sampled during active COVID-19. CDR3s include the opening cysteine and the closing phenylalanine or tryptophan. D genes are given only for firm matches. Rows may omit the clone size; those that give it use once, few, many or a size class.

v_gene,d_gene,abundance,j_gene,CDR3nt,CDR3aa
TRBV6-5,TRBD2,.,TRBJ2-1,TGTGCCAGCAGTTACTGGGGTAGCGGGATGGGCAATGAGCAGTTCTTC,CASSYWGSGMGNEQFF
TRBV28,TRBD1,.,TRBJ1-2,TGTGCCAGCAGTAGGACAGGGGCTAACTATGGCTACACCTTC,CASSRTGANYGYTF
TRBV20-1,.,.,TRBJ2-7,TGCAGTGCTAGTATTACTGGACTCGGAACCTACGAGCAGTACTTC,CSASITGLGTYEQYF
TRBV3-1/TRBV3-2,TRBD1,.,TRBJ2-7,TGTGCCAGCAGCCAAGCCAGGGGGTCGTGGGAGCAGTACTTC,CASSQARGSWEQYF
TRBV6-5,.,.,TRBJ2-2,TGTGCCAGCAGTTACCGGCGGGTGGGTGGAACCGGGGAGCTGTTTTTT,CASSYRRVGGTGELFF
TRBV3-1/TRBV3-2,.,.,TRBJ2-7,TGTGCCAGCAGCCAAGACTTGGGCAGGGGAGAGCAGTACTTC,CASSQDLGRGEQYF
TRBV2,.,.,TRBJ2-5,TGTGCCAGCAAAACAGGGGGGGTAGTGGAGACCCAGTACTTC,CASKTGGVVETQYF
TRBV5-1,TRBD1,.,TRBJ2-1,TGCGCCAGCAGCTGGGGCCGGGACAGGGCGGACAATGAGCAGTTCTTC,CASSWGRDRADNEQFF
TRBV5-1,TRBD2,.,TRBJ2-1,TGCGCCAGCAGCTTGGTACCACTAGCGGGAAGGAGGTACAATGAGCAGTTCTTC,CASSLVPLAGRRYNEQFF
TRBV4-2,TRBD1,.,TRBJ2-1,TGTGCCAGCAGCCAAGATCAGGGACAGCTCCGTGCCGACCAGTTCTTC,CASSQDQGQLRADQFF
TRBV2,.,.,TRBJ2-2,TGTGCCAGCAGTGTGAGGGGGACGGGCACCGGGGAGCTGTTTTTT,CASSVRGTGTGELFF
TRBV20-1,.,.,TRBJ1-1,TGCAGTGCTGGTGGGGGAGACGGCAGGTTCACTGAAGCTTTCTTT,CSAGGGDGRFTEAFF
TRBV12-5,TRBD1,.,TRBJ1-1,TGTGCTAGTGGTTTGGTTACCGGACAGGGGGGCACTGAAGCTTTCTTT,CASGLVTGQGGTEAFF
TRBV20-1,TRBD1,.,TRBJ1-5,TGCAGTGCTAGTATCGGGACAGGGGGACATCAGCCCCAGCATTTT,CSASIGTGGHQPQHF
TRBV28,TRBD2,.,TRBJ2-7,TGTGCCAGCAGCAGGACTAGGGCCGAGCAGTACTTC,CASSRTRAEQYF
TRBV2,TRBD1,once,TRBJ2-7,TGTGCCAGCAGTGAGTGGGCGTGGGACAGGGCTTCCTACGAGCAGTACTTC,CASSEWAWDRASYEQYF
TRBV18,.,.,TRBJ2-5,TGTGCCAGCTCCCCCCCGGAGAGCCAAGAGACCCAGTACTTC,CASSPPESQETQYF
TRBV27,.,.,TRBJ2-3,TGTGCCAGCAGTAAGGTGAGGGTAGAAGTCCCAGATACGCAGTATTTT,CASSKVRVEVPDTQYF
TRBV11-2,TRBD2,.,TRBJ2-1,TGTGCCAGCAGCCCTGAGGAGGGACTAAGGCCAGCAAGTGAGCAGTTCTTC,CASSPEEGLRPASEQFF
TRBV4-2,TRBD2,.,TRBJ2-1,TGTGCCAGCAGCCGGTTAAGGACTAGCGGGCCGAGCTCCTACAATGAGCAGTTCTTC,CASSRLRTSGPSSYNEQFF
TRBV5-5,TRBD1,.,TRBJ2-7,TGTGCCAGCAGCTTGAGCACGGACAGGGGACCCATCCCCTACGAGCAGTACTTC,CASSLSTDRGPIPYEQYF
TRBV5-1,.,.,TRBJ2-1,TGCGCCAGCAGCCTCGCGAGTGGCGGCCGAAGCTCCTACAATGAGCAGTTCTTC,CASSLASGGRSSYNEQFF
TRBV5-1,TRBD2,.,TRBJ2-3,TGCGCCAGCAGTTCCCTGGCGGGAGCGGCAGATACGCAGTATTTT,CASSSLAGAADTQYF